This entry lists 18 T cell receptor beta chains sequenced from one sample in a study of response to subunit inactivated influenza vaccine. MiXCR was run by TCRdb on the RT-PCR reads, yielding one entry per CDR3 protein. The data hold about 610,000 distinct CDR3 sequences, with about 15% observed a single time. Sequenced material: PBMCs from blood, taken about 11 days after vaccination. These receptors were taken from a man aged 50-60 years who received an inactivated influenza vaccine.

In this sample, this clonotype turned up a few times. J is TRBJ2-3 and V is TRBV24-1; D unclear. The length of the CDR3 is 14 residues. The germline gives CDR1 KGHDR, CDR2 SFDVKD. V was trimmed by 2 bases and J by 6 bases, leaving 11 bases between them. CDR3 nucleotides: TGTGCCACCAGTGATTCCCAAGGAATGGATACGCAGTATTTT. It is translated as CATSDSQGMDTQYF.

The J gene is TRBJ2-7, the V gene TRBV28; 10 bases map to TRBD2. Germline V gives CDR1 MDHEN, CDR2 SYDVKM. Trimming cost V 7 bases and J 5 bases; bases outside gene matches: 8. The CDR3 extends over 14 amino acids. CDR3 nucleotides: TGTGCCAGCAACCTTAGCGGGAGGCCCCACGAGCAGTACTTC. As protein: CASNLSGRPHEQYF.

This clonotype was found a few times. V and J are TRBV5-1 and TRBJ2-5, with D tentatively TRBD1 (5 bases). This CDR3 spans 14 amino acids. V lost 0 bases and J lost 3, with 9 bases in between. Germline CDR1 reads SGHRS; CDR2 reads YFSETQ. CDR3 sequence (DNA): TGCGCCAGCAGCTTGGGACAGAATAAAGAGACCCAGTACTTC. Its translation is CASSLGQNKETQYF. The variable domain in full, completed from reference TRBV5-1 and TRBJ2-5, reads KAGVTQTPRYLIKTRGQQVTLSCSPISGHRSVSWYQQTPGQGLQFLFEYFSETQRNKGNFPGRFSGRQFSNSRSEMNVSTLELGDSALYLCASSLGQNKETQYFGPGTRLLVL.

This clonotype was recorded at least ten times. The genes are TRBV15 and TRBJ1-5; the D is unclear. The CDR3 is made up of 12 amino acids. Per germline, CDR1 LNHNV and CDR2 YYDKDF (reference sequence). V shed 0 bases and J shed 4 bases, with 1 base lying between them. The CDR3, as DNA: TGTGCCACCAGCAGAGAAAATCAGCCCCAGCATTTT. Protein: CATSRENQPQHF. Combining the CDR3 with reference TRBV15 and TRBJ1-5 gives the whole variable domain DAMVIQNPRYQVTQFGKPVTLSCSQTLNHNVMYWYQQKSSQAPKLLFHYYDKDFNNEADTPDNFQSRRPNTSFCFLDIRSPGLGDTAMYLCATSRENQPQHFGDGTRLSIL.

Only a few counts were recorded for this clonotype. The chain links TRBV20-1 to TRBJ2-3; no firm D call. The V gene's germline CDR1 is DFQATT and CDR2 SNEGSKA (reference sequence). With 6 bases removed from V and 2 bases from J, the gap between germline ends came to 15 bases. This CDR3 is built from 14 residues. The CDR3 DNA follows: TGCAGTGCCGCAATCCTATCGTCCACAGATACGCAGTATTTT. Amino acid sequence: CSAAILSSTDTQYF.

The rearrangement joins TRBV7-2 to TRBJ2-3; TRBD2 matches 12 bases. Germline V gene lookup returns CDR1 SGHTA and CDR2 FQGNSA. The CDR3 length is 15 residues. Trimming at V came to 7 bases and at J to 6 bases, leaving 8 bases not matched to a gene. CDR3 loop: CASTETSGSFDTQYF. In DNA form, the CDR3 reads TGTGCCAGCACCGAGACTAGCGGGAGTTTTGATACGCAGTATTTT.

The chain employs TRBV5-1 and TRBJ2-2; 11 nucleotides line up with TRBD1. The ends lost 3 bases at V and 1 base at J; junction bases unmatched: 2. The CDR3 has 16 residues. CDR1 and CDR2 (germline): SGHRS, YFSETQ. CDR3 DNA sequence: TGCGCCAGCAGCTGGACAGGGGGCGGGAACACCGGGGAGCTGTTTTTT. It is translated as CASSWTGGGNTGELFF.

This clonotype was observed a handful of times. The J gene is TRBJ2-7, the V gene TRBV6-5; 9 bases are a match to TRBD1. This CDR3 region has 12 residues. Germline lookup yields CDR1 MNHEY and CDR2 SVGAGI. Trimming at V came to 7 bases and at J to 3 bases, leaving 1 base not matched to a gene. The CDR3: CASTGQGYEQYF. The CDR3 DNA is TGTGCCAGCACGGGACAGGGCTACGAGCAGTACTTC.

The V gene is TRBV20-1, the J gene TRBJ2-7; D remains ambiguous. Germline loops: CDR1 DFQATT, CDR2 SNEGSKA (reference sequence). The CDR3 is 13 residues long. In DNA form, the CDR3 reads TGCAGAGCTCAGACAATAAACTCCTACGAGCAGTACTTC. This codes for CRAQTINSYEQYF.

The chain has TRBV27 and TRBJ2-3, with D perhaps being TRBD1 or TRBD2 (5 bases each). Germline V lookup: CDR1 MNHEY, CDR2 SMNVEV (reference sequence). V gave up 6 bases and J gave up 4 bases, with 17 bases separating them. There are 15 residues in the CDR3. The CDR3 region is CASRRQERGADTQYF. Here the CDR3 DNA reads TGTGCCAGCAGAAGACAAGAGAGAGGGGCAGATACGCAGTATTTT.

V gene TRBV4-2 combines with J gene TRBJ2-5, with 11 bases that match TRBD1. V was pared by 4 bases and J by 4 bases, with 11 bases of the junction left unmatched. This CDR3 has 17 amino acids. Germline V gives CDR1 LGHNA, CDR2 YNFKEQ. The DNA of the CDR3 is TGTGCCAGCAGCCTTCTCGGACAGGGGGCTTTGCGAGAGACCCAGTACTTC. Translation gives CASSLLGQGALRETQYF.

This clonotype was observed a handful of times. This rearrangement joins TRBV12-3 or TRBV12-4 to TRBJ2-1, with TRBD1 as a possible D gene (7 bases). V dropped 9 bases and J dropped 8 bases, with 20 bases sitting between them. The CDR3 covers 14 residues. This CDR3 reads CASRRQGGLDEQFF. The CDR3, as DNA: TGTGCCAGTAGGCGGCAGGGGGGTTTGGATGAGCAGTTCTTC.

This chain uses TRBV20-1 with TRBJ1-6; TRBD1 might be the D (6 bases). V shed 2 bases and J shed 4 bases, with 12 bases lying between them. The CDR3 contains 15 residues. The V gene's germline CDR1 is DFQATT and CDR2 SNEGSKA (reference sequence). CDR3 sequence: CSARLRGAYNSPLHF. The CDR3, as DNA: TGCAGTGCTAGACTCAGGGGCGCTTATAATTCACCCCTCCACTTT.

This clonotype was counted only a few times. This chain links TRBV6-2 or TRBV6-3 with TRBJ2-1, with D unresolved. Per germline, CDR1 MNHEY and CDR2 SVGEGT. V gave up 0 bases and J gave up 8 bases, with 8 bases separating them. The CDR3 spans 13 residues. CDR3 sequence (DNA): TGTGCCAGCAGTTACTCGTCTTACCATGAGCAGTTCTTC. It translates to CASSYSSYHEQFF.

The CDR3 coding sequence is TGTGCCAGCAGTCAGACTTTCTTCTCCTACAATGAGCAGTTCTTC. Its protein product is CASSQTFFSYNEQFF. This chain uses TRBV6-2 or TRBV6-3 with TRBJ2-1; no clear D. Germline V gives CDR1 MNHEY, CDR2 SVGEGT. The germline V and J ends were trimmed by 5 bases and 0 bases, with 11 bases remaining between them. There are 15 residues in the CDR3.

This chain joins TRBV4-3 and TRBJ2-7; perhaps TRBD2 as D (7 bases). The V gene's germline CDR1 is LGHNA and CDR2 YSLEER. The V gene lost 0 bases and the J gene lost 7 bases, with 13 bases spanning the gap. The CDR3 loop spans 14 amino acids. CDR3 region: CASSQDRGAREQYF. Written as DNA, the CDR3 is TGCGCCAGCAGCCAAGATCGGGGGGCGCGGGAGCAGTACTTC.

Only a few counts were recorded for this clonotype. V usage is TRBV7-2 and J usage is TRBJ2-1; D may be TRBD2 (5 bases). The CDR3 loop spans 16 amino acids. Trimming pared 2 bases from V and 0 bases from J, leaving 11 bases between. The germline CDR1 and CDR2 sequences are SGHTA and FQGNSA. CDR3 sequence: CASSLIPGISYNEQFF. CDR3 DNA sequence: TGTGCCAGCAGCTTAATACCGGGGATCTCCTACAATGAGCAGTTCTTC.

The chain combines TRBV7-8 with TRBJ1-1; perhaps TRBD1 as D (6 bases). The CDR3 covers 13 residues. V lost 5 bases, J lost 2 bases, and 9 bases lay in between. Germline V gives CDR1 SGHVS, CDR2 FQNEAQ. This CDR3 is CASSAGHNTEAFF. The CDR3 DNA is TGTGCCAGCAGCGCGGGACACAACACTGAAGCTTTCTTT.